This TCR beta chain was captured by sequencing in a study of technical replicates of blood from a few donors. The ends were cut back, 7 bases at V and 0 bases at J, with 16 bases in the middle. The CDR3 length is 15 residues. Germline CDR1 reads GTSNPN; CDR2 reads SVGIG (reference sequence). This table comes from immunoSEQ multiplex PCR, and its TCRdb copy is limited to in-frame clones, with some not included. The repertoire holds some 57,000 clones, roughly nine tenths seen once, with more than 4.5% in the top ten. The chain employs TRBV30 and TRBJ1-3, with TRBD1 as a possible D gene (6 bases). The sequencing sample was made of PBMCs. This TCR derives from a human donor in good health. Some clones in this sample may be carry-over from other donors' samples. The CDR3 DNA is TGTGCCTACCAATGGCGAGGGGGCTCTGGAAACACCATATATTTT. Protein product: CAYQWRGGSGNTIYF.